The 5 T cell receptor beta chains presented below share a single source sample, sequenced in a study of Graves' ophthalmopathy and Graves' hyperthyroidism. RNA transcripts served as template for amplifying TCR beta CDR3 sequences. RT-PCR was first run with HTBI primers, then multiplex PCR in a second round. Each CDR3 protein gets one entry after TCRdb re-called the multiplex PCR reads with MiXCR. In the table there are about 220,000 distinct CDR3 sequences, 20% to 25% of which are singletons. Sequencing was performed on peripheral blood. The receptors derive from a woman in her 50s with Graves' ophthalmopathy.

This clonotype was recorded at least ten times. The chain links TRBV6-1 to TRBJ1-5; tentatively, D is TRBD1 (6 bases). The CDR3 loop spans 15 amino acids. Per the germline V gene, CDR1 is MNHNS and CDR2 is SASEGT. The germline V and J ends were trimmed by 6 bases and 0 bases, with 12 bases remaining between them. CDR3 in amino acids: CASRRTANSNQPQHF. The CDR3, as DNA: TGTGCCAGCAGACGGACAGCTAATAGCAATCAGCCCCAGCATTTT.

This clonotype was seen many times. The V call is TRBV6-5, the J call TRBJ2-5, with a possible D match to TRBD2 (6 bases). Deletions cut 6 bases from V and 5 bases from J, with 13 bases between. Germline CDR1 reads MNHEY; CDR2 reads SVGAGI. CDR3 length equals 13 residues. The CDR3 is CASRPTGEETQYF. Written as DNA, the CDR3 is TGTGCCAGCAGGCCAACGGGAGAGGAGACCCAGTACTTC.

About this clonotype itself: One end of the junction is discordant with germline, which a read error may explain. The chain has TRBV27 and TRBJ2-5, with D unclear. CDR1 and CDR2 (germline): MNHEY, SMNVEV (reference sequence). There are 13 residues in the CDR3. DNA of the CDR3: TGTGCCAGGAGTTTGGGCTCAAAAGAGACTCAGTACTTC. Its translation is CARSLGSKETQYF.

Only a few counts were recorded for this clonotype. The rearrangement joins TRBV30 to TRBJ1-5; 8 nucleotides agree with TRBD1. Germline assignment: CDR1 GTSNPN and CDR2 SVGIG (reference sequence). V gave up 0 bases and J gave up 4 bases; unmatched junction bases: 14. The CDR3 consists of 18 residues. CDR3 residues: CAWSVHRVGTGPNQPQHF. In DNA form, the CDR3 reads TGTGCCTGGAGTGTACATCGGGTTGGGACAGGACCTAATCAGCCCCAGCATTTT.

The chain carries TRBV5-8 and TRBJ2-7; D gene uncertain. The germline CDR1 and CDR2 sequences are SGHTS and YDEGEE. This CDR3 region has 14 residues. Trimming removed 0 bases at V and 3 bases at J, with 10 bases between. The CDR3 nucleotides are TGTGCCAGCAGCTTGGTGGGTTCGTTCTACGAGCAGTACTTC. Its translation is CASSLVGSFYEQYF.